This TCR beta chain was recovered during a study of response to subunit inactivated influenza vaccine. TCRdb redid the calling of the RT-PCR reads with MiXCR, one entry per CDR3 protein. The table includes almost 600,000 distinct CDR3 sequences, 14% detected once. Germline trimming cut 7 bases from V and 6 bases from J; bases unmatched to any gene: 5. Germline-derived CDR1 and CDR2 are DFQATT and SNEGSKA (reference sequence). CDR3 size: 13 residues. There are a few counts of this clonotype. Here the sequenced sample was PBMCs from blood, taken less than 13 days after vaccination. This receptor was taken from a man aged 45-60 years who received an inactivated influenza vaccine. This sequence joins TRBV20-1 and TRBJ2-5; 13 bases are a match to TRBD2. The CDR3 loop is CSGRLAGGKTQYF. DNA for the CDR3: TGCAGTGGCAGACTAGCGGGGGGAAAGACCCAGTACTTC.